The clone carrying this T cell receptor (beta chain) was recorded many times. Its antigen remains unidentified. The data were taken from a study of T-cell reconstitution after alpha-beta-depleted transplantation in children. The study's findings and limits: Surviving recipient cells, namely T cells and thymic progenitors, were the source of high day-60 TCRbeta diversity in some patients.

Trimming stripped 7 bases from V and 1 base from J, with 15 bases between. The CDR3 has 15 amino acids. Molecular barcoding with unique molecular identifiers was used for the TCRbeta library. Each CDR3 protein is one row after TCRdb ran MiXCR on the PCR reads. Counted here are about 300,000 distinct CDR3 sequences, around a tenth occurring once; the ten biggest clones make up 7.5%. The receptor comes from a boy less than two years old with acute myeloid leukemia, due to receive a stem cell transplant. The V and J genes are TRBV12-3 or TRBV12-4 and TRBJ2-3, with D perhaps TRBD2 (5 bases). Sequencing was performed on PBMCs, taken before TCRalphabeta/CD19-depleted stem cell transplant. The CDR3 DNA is TGTGCCAGCACCACTATTTACGGGGGCACAGATACGCAGTATTTT. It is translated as CASTTIYGGTDTQYF.